This T cell receptor (beta chain) was observed in a study of identical twins. Study findings and constraints: Abundant beta clonotypes from cord blood had fewer insertions, unlike memory repertoires, which showed none. Within beta out-of-frame sequences, the excess sharing observed between twins was weaker.

Unique molecular identifiers were present on cDNA, and template switching added a universal primer site. A single record per CDR3 protein comes from TCRdb applying MiXCR to the 5' RACE reads. This table holds hundreds of thousands of distinct CDR3 sequences, 6.5% to 9.5% found once. All donors comprised healthy Caucasians. This CDR3 has 16 residues. Looked up from germline, CDR1 is SGHAT and CDR2 is FQNNGV. The germline V and J ends were trimmed by 0 bases and 4 bases, with 15 bases remaining between them. This clonotype was counted many times. Antigen specificity is unknown. The sample was also linked to a second study, of yellow fever vaccine responses in identical twins.

The material sequenced was memory (CD45RO+) T cells sorted from blood. The rearrangement joins TRBV11-2 to TRBJ1-2; no clear D gene. This TCR derives from a woman aged 18-35 years in good health. The chain's CDR3 is CASSLDSREQLYGYTF. As DNA, the CDR3 is TGTGCCAGCAGCTTAGATTCGAGGGAGCAACTCTATGGCTACACCTTC.